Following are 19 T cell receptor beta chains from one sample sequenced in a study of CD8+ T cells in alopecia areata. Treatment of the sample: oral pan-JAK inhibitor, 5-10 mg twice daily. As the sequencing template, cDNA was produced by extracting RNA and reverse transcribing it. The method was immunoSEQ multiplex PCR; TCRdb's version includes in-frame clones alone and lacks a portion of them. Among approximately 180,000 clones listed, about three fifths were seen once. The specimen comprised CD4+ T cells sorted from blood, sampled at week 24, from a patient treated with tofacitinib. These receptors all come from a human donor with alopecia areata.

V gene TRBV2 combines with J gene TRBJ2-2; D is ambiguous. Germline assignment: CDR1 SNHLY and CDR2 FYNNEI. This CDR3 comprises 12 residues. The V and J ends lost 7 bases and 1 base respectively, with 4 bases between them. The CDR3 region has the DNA TGTGCCAGCACCCTGAACACCGGGGAGCTGTTTTTT. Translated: CASTLNTGELFF.

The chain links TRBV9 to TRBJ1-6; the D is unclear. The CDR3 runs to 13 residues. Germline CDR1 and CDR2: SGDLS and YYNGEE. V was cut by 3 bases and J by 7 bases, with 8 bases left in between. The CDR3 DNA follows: TGTGCCAGCAGCGCGCATCAGAATTCACCCCTCCACTTT. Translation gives CASSAHQNSPLHF.

The CDR3 DNA reads as TGCAGCGCCAAAGGGGTCAGGGACTCCTACAATGAGCAGTTCTTC. Amino acids: CSAKGVRDSYNEQFF. This sequence joins TRBV29-1 and TRBJ2-1; tentative D call: TRBD1 (5 bases). The ends were cut back, 7 bases at V and 0 bases at J, with 16 bases in the middle. Per germline, CDR1 SQVTM and CDR2 ANQGSEA. The CDR3 runs 15 residues.

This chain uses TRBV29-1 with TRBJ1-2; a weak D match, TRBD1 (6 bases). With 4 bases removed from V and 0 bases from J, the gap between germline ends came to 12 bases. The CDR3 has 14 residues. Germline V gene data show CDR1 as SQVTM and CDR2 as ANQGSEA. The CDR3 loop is CSVGTAPTNYGYTF. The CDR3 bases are TGCAGCGTTGGGACAGCCCCTACTAACTATGGCTACACCTTC.

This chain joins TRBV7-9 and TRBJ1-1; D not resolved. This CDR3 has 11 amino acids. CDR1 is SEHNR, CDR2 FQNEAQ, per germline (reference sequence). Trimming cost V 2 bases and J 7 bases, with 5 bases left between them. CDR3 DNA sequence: TGTGCCAGCAGCTTAAGGTTTGAAGCTTTCTTT. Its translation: CASSLRFEAFF.

CDR3 nucleotide sequence: TGCGCCAGCAGCCAAATCGAGGGACCAAATCAGCCCCAGCATTTT. Translating it yields CASSQIEGPNQPQHF. The chain carries TRBV4-3 and TRBJ1-5; a weak D match, TRBD1 (5 bases). Germline V gives CDR1 LGHNA, CDR2 YSLEER. Between the trimmed V and J ends, which lost 2 bases and 4 bases, there was a span of 12 bases. The CDR3 extends over 15 amino acids.

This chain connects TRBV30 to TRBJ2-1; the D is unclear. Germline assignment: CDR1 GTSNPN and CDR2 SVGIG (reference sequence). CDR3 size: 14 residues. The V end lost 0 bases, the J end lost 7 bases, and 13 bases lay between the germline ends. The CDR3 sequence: CAWSVRGPANEQFF. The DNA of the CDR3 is TGTGCCTGGAGTGTACGAGGACCGGCTAATGAGCAGTTCTTC.

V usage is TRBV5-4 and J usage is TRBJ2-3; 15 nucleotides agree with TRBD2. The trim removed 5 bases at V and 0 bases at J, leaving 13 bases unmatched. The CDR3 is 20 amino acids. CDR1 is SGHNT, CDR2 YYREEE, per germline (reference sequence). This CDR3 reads CASSGTSGGPYATSTDTQYF. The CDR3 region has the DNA TGTGCCAGCAGTGGGACTAGCGGGGGGCCTTACGCTACTAGCACAGATACGCAGTATTTT.

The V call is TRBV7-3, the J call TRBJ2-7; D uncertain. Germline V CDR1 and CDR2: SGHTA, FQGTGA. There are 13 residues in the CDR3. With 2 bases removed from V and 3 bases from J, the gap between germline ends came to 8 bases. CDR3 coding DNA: TGTGCCAGCAGCTTACATAACAGCTACGAGCAGTACTTC. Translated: CASSLHNSYEQYF.

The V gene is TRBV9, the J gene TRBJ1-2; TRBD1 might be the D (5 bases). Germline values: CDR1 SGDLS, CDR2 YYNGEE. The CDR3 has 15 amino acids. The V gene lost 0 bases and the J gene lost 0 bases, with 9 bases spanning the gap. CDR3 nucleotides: TGTGCCAGCAGCGTAGATGTGGGGGCTAACTATGGCTACACCTTC. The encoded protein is CASSVDVGANYGYTF. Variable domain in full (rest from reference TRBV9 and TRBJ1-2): DSGVTQTPKHLITATGQRVTLRCSPRSGDLSVYWYQQSLDQGLQFLIQYYNGEERAKGNILERFSAQQFPDLHSELNLSSLELGDSALYFCASSVDVGANYGYTFGSGTRLTVV.

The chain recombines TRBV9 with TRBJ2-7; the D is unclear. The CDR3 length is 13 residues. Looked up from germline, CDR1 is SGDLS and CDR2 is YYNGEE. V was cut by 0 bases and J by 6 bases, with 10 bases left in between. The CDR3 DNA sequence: TGTGCCAGCAGCGTAGCTCCGCAGGCCGAGCAGTACTTC. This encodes CASSVAPQAEQYF.

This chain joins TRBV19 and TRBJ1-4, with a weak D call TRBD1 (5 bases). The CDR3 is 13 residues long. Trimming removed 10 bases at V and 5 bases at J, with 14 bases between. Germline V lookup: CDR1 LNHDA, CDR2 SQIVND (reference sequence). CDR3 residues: CATSGSWNEKLFF. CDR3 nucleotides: TGTGCCACTTCAGGGAGTTGGAATGAAAAACTGTTTTTT.

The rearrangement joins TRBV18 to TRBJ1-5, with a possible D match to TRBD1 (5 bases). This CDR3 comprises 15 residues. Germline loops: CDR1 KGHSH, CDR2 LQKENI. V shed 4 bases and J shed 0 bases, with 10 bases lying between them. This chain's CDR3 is CASSLGTSSNQPQHF. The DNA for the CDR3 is TGTGCCAGCTCACTGGGGACGTCTAGCAATCAGCCCCAGCATTTT.

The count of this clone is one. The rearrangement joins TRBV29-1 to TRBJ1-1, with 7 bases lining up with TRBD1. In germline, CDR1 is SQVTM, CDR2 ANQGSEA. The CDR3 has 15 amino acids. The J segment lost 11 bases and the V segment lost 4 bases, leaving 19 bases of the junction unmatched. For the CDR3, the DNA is TGCAGCGTTGCATTACTGGACAGGCAAGACAGGAGGGCTTTCTTT. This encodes CSVALLDRQDRRAFF.

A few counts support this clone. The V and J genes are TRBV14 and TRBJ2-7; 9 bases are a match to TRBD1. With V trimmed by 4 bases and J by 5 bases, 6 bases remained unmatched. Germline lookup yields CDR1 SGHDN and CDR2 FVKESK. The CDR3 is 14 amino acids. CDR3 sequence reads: CASSRDRAKDEQYF. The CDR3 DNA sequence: TGTGCCAGCAGCCGGGACAGGGCTAAAGACGAGCAGTACTTC.

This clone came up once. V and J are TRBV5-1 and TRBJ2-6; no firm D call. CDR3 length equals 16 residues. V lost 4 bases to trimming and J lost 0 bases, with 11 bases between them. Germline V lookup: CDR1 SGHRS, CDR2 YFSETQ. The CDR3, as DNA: TGCGCCAGCAGCACGGGTCCGAGCTCTGGGGCCAACGTCCTGACTTTC. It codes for CASSTGPSSGANVLTF. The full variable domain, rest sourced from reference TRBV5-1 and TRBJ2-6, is KAGVTQTPRYLIKTRGQQVTLSCSPISGHRSVSWYQQTPGQGLQFLFEYFSETQRNKGNFPGRFSGRQFSNSRSEMNVSTLELGDSALYLCASSTGPSSGANVLTFGAGSRLTVL.

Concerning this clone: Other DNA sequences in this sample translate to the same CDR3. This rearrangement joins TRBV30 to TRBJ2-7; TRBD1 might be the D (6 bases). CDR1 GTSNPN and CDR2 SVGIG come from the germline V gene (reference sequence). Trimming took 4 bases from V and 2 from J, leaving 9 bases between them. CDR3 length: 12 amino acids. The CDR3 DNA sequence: TGTGCCTGGAAACAGGGAACCTACGAGCAGTACTTC. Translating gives CAWKQGTYEQYF.

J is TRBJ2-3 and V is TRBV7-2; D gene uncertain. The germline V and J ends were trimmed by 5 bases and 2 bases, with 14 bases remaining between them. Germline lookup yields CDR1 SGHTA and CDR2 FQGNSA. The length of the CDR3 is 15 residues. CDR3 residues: CASSPRLANTDTQYF. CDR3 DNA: TGTGCCAGCAGCCCTCGCCTCGCGAACACAGATACGCAGTATTTT.

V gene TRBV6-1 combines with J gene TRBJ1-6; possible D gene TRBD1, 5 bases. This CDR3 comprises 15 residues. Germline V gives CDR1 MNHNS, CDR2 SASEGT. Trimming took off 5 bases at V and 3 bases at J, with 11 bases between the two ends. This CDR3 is CASSPGTDYNSPLHF. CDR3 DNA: TGTGCCAGCAGTCCCGGGACGGACTATAATTCACCCCTCCACTTT.